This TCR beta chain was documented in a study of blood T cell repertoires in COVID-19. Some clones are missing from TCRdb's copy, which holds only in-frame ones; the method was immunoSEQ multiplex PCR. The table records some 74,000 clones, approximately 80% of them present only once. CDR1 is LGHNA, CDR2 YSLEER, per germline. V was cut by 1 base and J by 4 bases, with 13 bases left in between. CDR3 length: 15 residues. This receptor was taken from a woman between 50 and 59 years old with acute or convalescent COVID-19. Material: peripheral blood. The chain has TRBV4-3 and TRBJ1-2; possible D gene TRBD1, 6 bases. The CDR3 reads CASSQGTGKGYGYTF. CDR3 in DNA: TGCGCCAGCAGCCAAGGAACAGGGAAAGGCTATGGCTACACCTTC.